The 25 T cell receptor beta chains presented below share a single source sample, sequenced in a study of T cells in Graves' hyperthyroidism and ophthalmopathy. The investigators amplified TCR beta CDR3 regions from RNA transcripts. First-round RT-PCR targeting the TCR CDR3 was performed with the HTBI primer set. TCRdb reanalysed the multiplex PCR reads using MiXCR and keeps one entry per CDR3 protein. The sample yields hundreds of thousands of distinct CDR3 sequences, around 21% seen once. Source material: blood. These TCRs come from a man aged 25 to 40 with Graves' ophthalmopathy.

The V gene is TRBV27, the J gene TRBJ2-1; D is tentatively TRBD1 or TRBD2 (5 bases each). The CDR3 length is 12 residues. Trimming removed 10 bases at V and 6 bases at J, with 13 bases between. Germline CDR1 MNHEY, CDR2 SMNVEV (reference sequence). In DNA form, the CDR3 reads TGTGCCACCTCAGCTGGGGGCAATGAGCAGTTCTTC. Translated, it gives CATSAGGNEQFF.

This clonotype was detected only a few times. The chain combines TRBV20-1 with TRBJ2-1; TRBD1 might be the D (6 bases). V was trimmed by 2 bases and J by 0 bases, leaving 11 bases between them. CDR1 and CDR2 (germline): DFQATT, SNEGSKA (reference sequence). The CDR3 contains 15 residues. The CDR3 DNA follows: TGCAGTGCTAGACGGGACATAAGCTCCTACAATGAGCAGTTCTTC. It codes for CSARRDISSYNEQFF.

The genes are TRBV19 and TRBJ1-5, with 7 nucleotides matching TRBD1. This CDR3 is built from 15 residues. The ends lost 0 bases at V and 6 bases at J; junction bases unmatched: 5. The germline V gene has CDR1 LNHDA and CDR2 SQIVND (reference sequence). The DNA of the CDR3 is TGTGCCAGTAGTATAGATGACAGGGAGGGTCAGCCCCAGCATTTT. This encodes CASSIDDREGQPQHF.

For this clonotype: This may stem from a read error, because a much larger clone lies one nucleotide away. The rearrangement joins TRBV28 to TRBJ2-7; D remains unclear. V dropped 4 bases and J dropped 6 bases, with 10 bases sitting between them. Germline CDR1 is MDHEN and CDR2 is SYDVKM. This CDR3 region has 12 residues. As DNA, the CDR3 is TGTGCCAGCAGTTATAGGCGAGGCGAGCAGTACTTC. It is translated as CASSYRRGEQYF. The full variable domain, with the rest looked up from reference TRBV28 and TRBJ2-7, is DVKVTQSSRYLVKRTGEKVFLECVQDMDHENMFWYRQDPGLGLRLIYFSYDVKMKEKGDIPEGYSVSREKKERFSLILESASTNQTSMYLCASSYRRGEQYFGPGTRLTVT.

This rearrangement joins TRBV30 to TRBJ2-5; the match to TRBD2 covers 7 bases. Germline CDR1 is GTSNPN and CDR2 is SVGIG (reference sequence). The CDR3 runs to 15 residues. The junction had 6 bases not matched to a gene; V was cut back by 0 bases and J by 2 bases. The DNA of the CDR3 is TGTGCCTGGAGTGTATTTCGAGCGGGACAAGAGACCCAGTACTTC. As protein: CAWSVFRAGQETQYF. The entire variable domain, with the rest obtained from reference TRBV30 and TRBJ2-5, is as follows: SQTIHQWPATLVQPVGSPLSLECTVEGTSNPNLYWYRQAAGRGLQLLFYSVGIGQISSEVPQNLSASRPQDRQFILSSKKLLLSDSGFYLCAWSVFRAGQETQYFGPGTRLLVL.

The table lists this clonotype with a few counts. V is TRBV7-7 and J is TRBJ2-5, with D hard to call. Germline values: CDR1 SSHAT, CDR2 FNYEAQ (reference sequence). CDR3 length: 12 residues. CDR3: CATARLQETQYF. DNA for the CDR3: TGTGCTACCGCTCGGTTACAAGAGACCCAGTACTTC.

This clonotype turned up a few times. The rearrangement links TRBV28 to TRBJ2-5; the D gene is possibly TRBD1 (6 bases). CDR1 is MDHEN and CDR2 is SYDVKM in the germline V gene. V dropped 5 bases and J dropped 2 bases, with 15 bases sitting between them. The CDR3 sequence is 15 residues long. CDR3 DNA sequence: TGTGCCAGCAGTCCATTGGGGGCAGGTCAAGAGACCCAGTACTTC. Its protein is CASSPLGAGQETQYF.

This chain uses TRBV5-1 with TRBJ1-2, with 8 bases lining up with TRBD1. V lost 4 bases to trimming and J lost 8 bases; unmatched junction nucleotides: 10. The CDR3 is 14 residues long. The germline V gene encodes CDR1 SGHRS and CDR2 YFSETQ. CDR3 region: CASSPTQGARGYTF. The DNA of the CDR3 is TGCGCCAGCAGCCCGACCCAGGGGGCGCGGGGCTACACCTTC.

This sequence joins TRBV29-1 and TRBJ1-1, with 7 bases identical to TRBD1. V was clipped by 7 bases and J by 5 bases; unmatched bases: 13. The CDR3 covers 14 residues. The germline V gene encodes CDR1 SQVTM and CDR2 ANQGSEA. The CDR3 here is CSARLQGVGTEAFF. The DNA of the CDR3 is TGCAGCGCACGCTTGCAGGGGGTAGGGACTGAAGCTTTCTTT.

Only one count was recorded for this clonotype. The V gene is TRBV30, the J gene TRBJ2-5; D ambiguous. CDR3 length: 13 amino acids. Trimming removed 6 bases from V and 4 bases from J, with 15 bases in between. Germline CDR1 reads GTSNPN; CDR2 reads SVGIG (reference sequence). The CDR3 DNA follows: TGTGCCTGTGCCGGGCTCATTGGAGAGACCCAGTACTTC. Encoded protein: CACAGLIGETQYF. Combining the CDR3 with reference TRBV30 and TRBJ2-5 gives the whole variable domain SQTIHQWPATLVQPVGSPLSLECTVEGTSNPNLYWYRQAAGRGLQLLFYSVGIGQISSEVPQNLSASRPQDRQFILSSKKLLLSDSGFYLCACAGLIGETQYFGPGTRLLVL.

Many counts were recorded for this clonotype. The chain recombines TRBV12-3 or TRBV12-4 with TRBJ2-3, with TRBD2 identical over 10 bases. V was pared by 5 bases and J by 0 bases, with 5 bases of the junction left unmatched. The CDR3 extends over 16 amino acids. The CDR3 is CASSIGLAASTDTQYF. CDR3 DNA: TGTGCCAGCAGTATCGGACTAGCGGCTAGCACAGATACGCAGTATTTT.

This clonotype was recorded at least ten times. The J gene is TRBJ2-1, the V gene TRBV28; D is ambiguous. CDR1 MDHEN and CDR2 SYDVKM come from the germline V gene. V was shortened by 8 bases and J by 0 bases, with 11 bases between the two germline ends. The CDR3 spans 14 residues. CDR3: CASAPPDSYNEQFF. DNA of the CDR3: TGTGCCAGCGCCCCCCCCGACTCCTACAATGAGCAGTTCTTC.

J is TRBJ2-2 and V is TRBV20-1; unclear D gene. The CDR3 is 15 amino acids. With 3 bases removed from V and 4 bases from J, the gap between germline ends came to 15 bases. Germline V gene lookup returns CDR1 DFQATT and CDR2 SNEGSKA (reference sequence). CDR3 residues: CSARMPMSSTGELFF. DNA for the CDR3: TGCAGTGCTAGGATGCCAATGAGCAGCACCGGGGAGCTGTTTTTT.

In its sample, this clonotype was seen many times. This chain uses TRBV28 with TRBJ1-2; no clear D gene. The CDR3 spans 11 residues. Germline CDR1 MDHEN, CDR2 SYDVKM. V was shortened by 6 bases and J by 7 bases, with 9 bases between the two germline ends. This CDR3 reads CASRNPSGYTF. For the CDR3, the DNA is TGTGCCAGCAGAAATCCGAGTGGCTACACCTTC.

This clonotype was seen ten or more times. The rearrangement uses TRBV28 and TRBJ2-3; 11 nucleotides match TRBD2. J gave up 0 bases and V 6 bases, and 5 bases lay outside the gene matches. Germline-derived CDR1 and CDR2 are MDHEN and SYDVKM. This CDR3 has 16 residues. DNA for the CDR3: TGTGCCAGCAGACTAGCGGGGGACCCTAGCACAGATACGCAGTATTTT. Translated: CASRLAGDPSTDTQYF.

This clonotype turned up a few times. CDR3 protein: CASKSGTGDEKLFF. Here the CDR3 DNA reads TGTGCCAGCAAGTCAGGGACAGGGGATGAAAAACTGTTTTTT. This sequence joins TRBV2 and TRBJ1-4; 10 bases are shared with TRBD1. Germline V gene lookup returns CDR1 SNHLY and CDR2 FYNNEI. The V segment lost 7 bases and the J segment 6 bases; nucleotides outside the gene matches: 5. The CDR3 consists of 14 residues.

Concerning this clonotype: It may be a read error: a sequence one base away is much more abundant. The genes are TRBV7-2 and TRBJ2-3; D gene ambiguous. CDR3 length equals 15 residues. Germline lookup yields CDR1 SGHTA and CDR2 FQGNSA. Trimming removed 7 bases from V and 2 bases from J, with 16 bases in between. DNA for the CDR3: TGTGCCAGCACCCCAAGAAGGGCCACCACAGATACGCAGTATTTT. It specifies CASTPRRATTDTQYF. The full variable domain, rest sourced from reference TRBV7-2 and TRBJ2-3, is GAGVSQSPSNKVTEKGKDVELRCDPISGHTALYWYRQSLGQGLEFLIYFQGNSAPDKSGLPSDRFSAERTGGSVSTLTIQRTQQEDSAVYLCASTPRRATTDTQYFGPGTRLTVL.

This clonotype has only a few counts. The chain recombines TRBV25-1 with TRBJ2-7, with a weak D call TRBD2 (6 bases). The germline V gene has CDR1 MGHDK and CDR2 SYGVNS. Trimming took 7 bases from V and 3 from J, leaving 13 bases between them. The CDR3 covers 13 residues. The CDR3 reads CASTAGLGYEQYF. In nucleotides, the CDR3 is TGTGCCAGCACCGCGGGGTTAGGCTACGAGCAGTACTTC.

The J gene is TRBJ2-7, the V gene TRBV30, with TRBD2 matching 12 bases. The V gene end was trimmed by 4 bases and the J gene end by 5 bases; junction bases not matched to a gene: 15. This CDR3 spans 17 amino acids. Germline loops: CDR1 GTSNPN, CDR2 SVGIG (reference sequence). The DNA for the CDR3 is TGTGCCTGGAACCTAGCGGGAGGGAGGGCCGGTATCCACGAGCAGTACTTC. Translation gives CAWNLAGGRAGIHEQYF.

In its sample, this clonotype was seen many times. The chain uses TRBV11-1 and TRBJ1-1; weak D call: TRBD1 (5 bases). The germline V gene encodes CDR1 SGHAT and CDR2 FQDESV (reference sequence). The CDR3 is 15 residues long. The V gene lost 4 bases and the J gene lost 4 bases, with 16 bases spanning the gap. This CDR3 reads CASSSSGTIGTEAFF. The DNA for the CDR3 is TGTGCCAGCAGCTCGTCAGGGACGATAGGCACTGAAGCTTTCTTT.

About this clonotype itself: It may be a read error: a sequence one base away is much more abundant. The V and J genes are TRBV24-1 and TRBJ1-1, with D perhaps TRBD1 (6 bases). V lost 9 bases to trimming and J lost 5 bases, with 15 bases between them. Germline assignment: CDR1 KGHDR and CDR2 SFDVKD. CDR3 length: 13 residues. DNA of the CDR3: TGTGCCACCGGTGGACTCCAGGGGACTGAAGCTTTCTTT. It yields the protein CATGGLQGTEAFF.

The rearrangement links TRBV30 to TRBJ2-4; TRBD1 aligns across 10 bases. Germline-derived CDR1 and CDR2 are GTSNPN and SVGIG (reference sequence). V lost 1 base, J lost 8 bases, and 2 bases stayed unmatched. CDR3 size: 13 residues. The CDR3 DNA follows: TGTGCCTGGAGTGGACAGGGGGCATACATTCAGTACTTC. Translation: CAWSGQGAYIQYF.

The chain combines TRBV4-2 with TRBJ2-7; D tentatively fits TRBD1 or TRBD2 (5 bases each). Germline V CDR1 and CDR2: LGHNA, YNFKEQ. Trimming stripped 0 bases from V and 4 bases from J, with 10 bases between. This CDR3 is built from 14 residues. CDR3: CASSQERGGYEQYF. CDR3 coding DNA: TGTGCCAGCAGCCAAGAAAGGGGCGGGTACGAGCAGTACTTC.

This clonotype has more than one count but fewer than ten. The V call is TRBV5-1, the J call TRBJ2-7, with D perhaps TRBD1 (6 bases). The CDR3 contains 14 residues. Looked up from germline, CDR1 is SGHRS and CDR2 is YFSETQ. V was cut by 3 bases and J by 3 bases, with 13 bases left in between. The CDR3 nucleotides read TGCGCCAGCAGCTACACAGGGCCGGTCTACGAGCAGTACTTC. Protein sequence: CASSYTGPVYEQYF.

This clonotype appeared a few times. This chain connects TRBV20-1 to TRBJ2-1, with D tentatively TRBD2 (6 bases). The V and J ends lost 3 bases and 7 bases respectively, with 13 bases between them. This CDR3 is 13 amino acids long. The V gene's germline CDR1 is DFQATT and CDR2 SNEGSKA (reference sequence). The DNA of the CDR3 is TGCAGTGCTAGGGACCGGGACTGGAATGAGCAGTTCTTC. It codes for CSARDRDWNEQFF.